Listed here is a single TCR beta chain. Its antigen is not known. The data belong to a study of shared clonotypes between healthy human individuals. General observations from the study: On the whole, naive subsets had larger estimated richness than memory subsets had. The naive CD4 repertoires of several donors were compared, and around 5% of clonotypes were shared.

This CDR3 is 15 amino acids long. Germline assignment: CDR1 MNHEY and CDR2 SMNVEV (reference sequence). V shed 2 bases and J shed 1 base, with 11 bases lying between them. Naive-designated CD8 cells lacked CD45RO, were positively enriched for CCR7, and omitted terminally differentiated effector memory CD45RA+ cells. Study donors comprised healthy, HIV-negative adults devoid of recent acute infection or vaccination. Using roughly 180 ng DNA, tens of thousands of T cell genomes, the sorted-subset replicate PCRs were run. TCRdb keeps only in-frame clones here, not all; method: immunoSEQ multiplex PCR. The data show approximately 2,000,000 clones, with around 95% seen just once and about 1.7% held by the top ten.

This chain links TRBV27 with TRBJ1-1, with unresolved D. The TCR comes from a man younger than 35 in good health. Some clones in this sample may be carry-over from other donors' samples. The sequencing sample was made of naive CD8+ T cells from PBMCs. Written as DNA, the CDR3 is TGTGCCAGCAGTTTAGGTCAGGTGGGGAACACTGAAGCTTTCTTT. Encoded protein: CASSLGQVGNTEAFF.